This T cell receptor (beta chain) came from a study of T cells after yellow fever vaccination (dated by TCRdb to the late 2010s). Context from the whole study: Memory subsets (EM, EMRA, CM and Tscm) were sorted on a BD FACS Aria III using CD3, CD45RA, CCR7 and CD95 staining. Memory subsets were sorted on days 0, 15 and 45 and at 18 months after primary vaccination, and on days 0, 15 and 45 after the 30-year booster. Bulk TCR alpha and beta repertoires were sequenced longitudinally to track T-cell clones before and after primary and booster YFV17D yellow fever vaccination. Blood was drawn at multiple timepoints before and after primary and secondary immunization, with bulk PBMC replicates and cell subsets isolated. Two healthy male donors made up the cohort, one aged 18 to 30 years and the other aged 30 to 40 years. The SMART-Seq v4 Ultra Low Input RNA kit was used to prepare libraries from fractions with low cell numbers.

On this clonotype itself: Base-call qualities are not available, and no considerably larger clone is one nucleotide away.

CDR1 SGHVS and CDR2 FQNEAQ are derived from the germline V gene. V lost 2 bases and J lost 2 bases; the stretch between them is 6 bases long. Including the terminal cysteine and phenylalanine, the CDR3 comprises 13 residues. Only the CDR3 portion is preserved as DNA: 39 bases, with reading frame beginning at the first base. The intended sense of this specimen's treatment or condition label: live attenuated yellow fever vaccine strain. A standard Ficoll-Paque protocol was used to isolate PBMCs from peripheral blood. RNA from sorted memory subsets was extracted with the RNeasy Micro Kit. Sequencing used an Illumina NovaSeq 6000. TCR cDNA was synthesized by 5'RACE template switching, which introduced a universal primer site and unique molecular identifiers. Priming of cDNA synthesis was performed from both the TCR alpha and TCR beta constant segments. Library amplification involved two PCR steps, and the second step added sample barcodes and sequencing adapters. Sequencing of libraries was performed on Illumina HiSeq 2500 (2x100 bp) or NovaSeq (2x150 bp). Turning to the authors' computational methods: MIGEC was used to demultiplex reads and collapse the reads into UMI consensus sequences, and MiXCR was used for V(D)J alignment. Vaccine-responding clonotypes were identified with edgeR using replicate PBMC samples, with FDR below 0.01 and a log2 fold change above 5 up to day 15 being required. CD4 or CD8 identity was assigned to each bulk clonotype according to whether the clonotype was present at higher abundance in the sequenced CD4 repertoire or the sequenced CD8 repertoire. To estimate how each clone was distributed across memory phenotypes, clonotype frequencies in memory subsets were weighted by the numbers of FACS-sorted cells. TCRdb ran its own pipeline on the public reads, namely fastp trimming at Q25 and MiXCR clone calling, and kept in-frame beta chains. Each CDR3 protein gets just one entry, which takes the most common genes and DNA from the rows behind it. TCRdb, not the authors, supplied the V and J calls. The table for this sample lists around 25,000 distinct CDR3 sequences; 4.5% of them were counted only once. Together, the top ten hold roughly two fifths of the sample.

Paper-wide results and their limitations: FACS-sorted repertoires could contain abundant contaminating clonotypes from the bulk population, so computational filtering was required. Because the study included only a couple of donors, the extent to which the findings can be generalized is limited. A small share of clonotypes was detected in both CD4 and CD8 compartments, with the overlap likely arising from convergent recombination. Compared with the primary T-cell response, the secondary T-cell response was weaker but faster, peaking on day 5 rather than day 15. Most clones expanded after primary vaccination (almost 97% of CD4 and 88% of CD8) were re-detected after the booster, suggesting that broad memory maintenance occurred. In the sorted memory subsets on day 0, nearly all of the vaccine-responding clonotypes fell below detection.

The sequence links TRBV7-8 to TRBJ2-5, with the D gene call left open. Sequenced here: PBMCs, either bulk or a sorted T-cell subset (CD4+, CD8+, memory, or dextramer-sorted; not recorded which), sampled on the day of the yellow fever booster vaccination. The receptor comes from a young man who received the YFV17D yellow fever vaccine. The DNA sequence reads TGTGCCAGCAGCTTACCTAATCAAGAGACCCAGTACTTC. It is translated as CASSLPNQETQYF.